This entry lists 3 T cell receptor beta chains sequenced from one sample in a study of T cells in lung cancer brain metastases. The method was immunoSEQ multiplex PCR; TCRdb's version includes in-frame clones alone and lacks a portion of them. The table shows about 6,200 clones, with 86% occurring only once. Sequenced: tumor tissue from the primary lung tumor. The source of these receptors is a man aged 50-59 years with non-small cell lung cancer.

This chain connects TRBV6-4 to TRBJ2-2; tentative D call: TRBD2 (6 bases). CDR3 length: 14 residues. Germline V gene lookup returns CDR1 MRHNA and CDR2 SNTAGT. Trimming removed 3 bases from V and 2 bases from J, with 7 bases in between. CDR3 sequence (DNA): TGTGCCAGCAGTGAAGGACTAAACACCGGGGAGCTGTTTTTT. The encoded protein is CASSEGLNTGELFF.

The chain links TRBV6-5 to TRBJ2-2; tentatively, D is TRBD1 or TRBD2 (6 bases each). Germline-derived CDR1 and CDR2 are MNHEY and SVGAGI. The V end was cut by 3 bases, the J end by 5 bases, with 13 bases between. There are 15 residues in the CDR3. The CDR3 coding sequence is TGTGCCAGCAGTTATGGGGGGCCGTGGACCGGGGAGCTGTTTTTT. Translated: CASSYGGPWTGELFF.

The chain links TRBV15 to TRBJ1-5, with D perhaps matching TRBD1 (5 bases). CDR3 length: 17 amino acids. The V gene lost 0 bases and the J gene lost 7 bases, with 19 bases spanning the gap. Per the germline V gene, CDR1 is LNHNV and CDR2 is YYDKDF (reference sequence). This chain's CDR3 is CATSRDPRQGAWQPQHF. The CDR3 DNA follows: TGTGCCACCAGCAGAGATCCACGCCAGGGAGCTTGGCAGCCCCAGCATTTT.